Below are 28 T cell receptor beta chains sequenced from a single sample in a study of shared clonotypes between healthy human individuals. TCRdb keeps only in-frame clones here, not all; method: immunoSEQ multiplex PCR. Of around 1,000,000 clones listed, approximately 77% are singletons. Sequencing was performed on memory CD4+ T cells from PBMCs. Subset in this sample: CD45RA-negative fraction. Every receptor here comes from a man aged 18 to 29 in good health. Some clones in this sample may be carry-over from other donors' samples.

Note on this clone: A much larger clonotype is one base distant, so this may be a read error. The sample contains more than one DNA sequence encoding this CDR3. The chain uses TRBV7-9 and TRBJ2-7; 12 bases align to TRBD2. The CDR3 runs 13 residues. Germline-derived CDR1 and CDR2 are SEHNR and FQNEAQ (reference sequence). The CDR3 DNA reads TGTGCAAGCAGCTTAGGACTAGCGGGAGAGCAGTACTTC. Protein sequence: CASSLGLAGEQYF.

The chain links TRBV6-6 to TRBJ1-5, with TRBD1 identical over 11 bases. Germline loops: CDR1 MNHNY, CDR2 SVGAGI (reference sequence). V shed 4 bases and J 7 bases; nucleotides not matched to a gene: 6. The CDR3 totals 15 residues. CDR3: CASSSGDRGRQPQHF. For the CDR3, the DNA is TGTGCCAGCAGTTCCGGGGACAGGGGGAGACAGCCCCAGCATTTT.

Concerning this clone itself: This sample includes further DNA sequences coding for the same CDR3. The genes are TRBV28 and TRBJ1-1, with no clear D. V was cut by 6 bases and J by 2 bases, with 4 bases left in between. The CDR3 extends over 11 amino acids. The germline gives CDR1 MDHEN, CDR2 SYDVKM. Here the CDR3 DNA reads TGTGCCAGCAGATTAAACACTGAAGCTTTCTTT. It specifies CASRLNTEAFF.

This CDR3 is CASSQVLGGEQFF. The CDR3 nucleotides are TGCGCCAGCAGCCAAGTCTTAGGGGGCGAGCAGTTCTTC. This rearrangement joins TRBV4-3 to TRBJ2-1, with 7 bases matching TRBD1. The CDR3 consists of 13 residues. J gave up 10 bases and V 1 base, and 4 bases lay outside the gene matches. CDR1 and CDR2 from the germline V gene are LGHNA and YSLEER.

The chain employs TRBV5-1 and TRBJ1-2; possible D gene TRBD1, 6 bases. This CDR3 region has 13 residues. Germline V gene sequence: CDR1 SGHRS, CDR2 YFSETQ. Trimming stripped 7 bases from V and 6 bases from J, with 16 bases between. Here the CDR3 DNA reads TGCGCCAGCGGATACAGGGACCTCGATGGCTACACCTTC. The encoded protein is CASGYRDLDGYTF.

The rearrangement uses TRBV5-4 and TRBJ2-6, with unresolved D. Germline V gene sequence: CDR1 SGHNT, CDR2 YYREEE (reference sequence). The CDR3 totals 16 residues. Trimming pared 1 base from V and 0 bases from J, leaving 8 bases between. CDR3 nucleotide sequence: TGTGCCAGCAGCTTGTCGGCGTTCTCTGGGGCCAACGTCCTGACTTTC. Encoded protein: CASSLSAFSGANVLTF.

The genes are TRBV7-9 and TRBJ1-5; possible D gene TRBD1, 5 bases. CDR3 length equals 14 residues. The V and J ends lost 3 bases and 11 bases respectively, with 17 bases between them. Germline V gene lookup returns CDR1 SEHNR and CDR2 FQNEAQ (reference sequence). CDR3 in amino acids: CASSFDRGVGAQHF. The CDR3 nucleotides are TGTGCCAGCAGCTTCGACAGAGGCGTCGGGGCCCAGCATTTT.

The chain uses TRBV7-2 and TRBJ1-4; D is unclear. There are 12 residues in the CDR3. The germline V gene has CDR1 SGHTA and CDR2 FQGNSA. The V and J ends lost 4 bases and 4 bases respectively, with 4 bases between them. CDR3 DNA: TGTGCCAGCAGCTCTAATAATGAAAAACTGTTTTTT. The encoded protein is CASSSNNEKLFF.

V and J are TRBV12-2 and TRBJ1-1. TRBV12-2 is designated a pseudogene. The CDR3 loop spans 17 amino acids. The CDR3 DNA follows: TGTGCAAGTCGCTTATTGGGTCACCTCAACATGAACACTGAAGCTTTCTTT. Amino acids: CASRLLGHLNMNTEAFF.

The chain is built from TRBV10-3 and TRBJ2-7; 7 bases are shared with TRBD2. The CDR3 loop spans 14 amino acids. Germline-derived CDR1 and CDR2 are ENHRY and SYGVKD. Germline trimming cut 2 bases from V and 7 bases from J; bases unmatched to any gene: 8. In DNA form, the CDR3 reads TGTGCCATCAGTGAGAGACTAGCCGGGGGGGAGCAGTACTTC. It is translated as CAISERLAGGEQYF.

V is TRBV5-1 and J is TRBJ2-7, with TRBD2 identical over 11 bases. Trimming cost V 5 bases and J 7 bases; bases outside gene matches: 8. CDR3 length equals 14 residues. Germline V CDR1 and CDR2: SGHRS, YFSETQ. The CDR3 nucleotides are TGCGCCAGCAGGGTTCTAGCGGGAGGAGGGGAGCAGTACTTC. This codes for CASRVLAGGGEQYF.

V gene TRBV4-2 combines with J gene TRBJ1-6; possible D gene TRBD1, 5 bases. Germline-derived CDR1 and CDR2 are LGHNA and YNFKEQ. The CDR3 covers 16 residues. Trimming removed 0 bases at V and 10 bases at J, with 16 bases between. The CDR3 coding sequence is TGTGCCAGCAGCCAAGATATGATAGGGGAAGGCTCACCCCTCCACTTT. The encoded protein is CASSQDMIGEGSPLHF.

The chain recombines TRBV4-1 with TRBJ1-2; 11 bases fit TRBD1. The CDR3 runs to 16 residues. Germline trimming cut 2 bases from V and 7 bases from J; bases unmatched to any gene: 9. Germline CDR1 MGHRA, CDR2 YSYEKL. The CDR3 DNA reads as TGCGCCAGCAGCCAACACGGGACAGGGGGATATTCTGGCTACACCTTC. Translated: CASSQHGTGGYSGYTF.

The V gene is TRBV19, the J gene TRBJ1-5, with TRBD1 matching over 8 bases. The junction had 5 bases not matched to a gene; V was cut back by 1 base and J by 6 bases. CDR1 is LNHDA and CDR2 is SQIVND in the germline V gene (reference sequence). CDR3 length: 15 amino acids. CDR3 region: CASSIGQGASQPQHF. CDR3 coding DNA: TGTGCCAGTAGTATAGGGCAGGGGGCCAGTCAGCCCCAGCATTTT.

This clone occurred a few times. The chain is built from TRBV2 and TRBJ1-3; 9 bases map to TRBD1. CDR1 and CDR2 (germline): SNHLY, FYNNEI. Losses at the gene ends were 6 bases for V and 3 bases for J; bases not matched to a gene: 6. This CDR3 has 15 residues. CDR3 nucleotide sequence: TGTGCCAGCAGGGTGACAGGGGGAGGTGGAAACACCATATATTTT. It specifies CASRVTGGGGNTIYF. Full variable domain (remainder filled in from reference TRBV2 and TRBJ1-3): EPEVTQTPSHQVTQMGQEVILRCVPISNHLYFYWYRQILGQKVEFLVSFYNNEISEKSEIFDDQFSVERPDGSNFTLKIRSTKLEDSAMYFCASRVTGGGGNTIYFGEGSWLTVV.

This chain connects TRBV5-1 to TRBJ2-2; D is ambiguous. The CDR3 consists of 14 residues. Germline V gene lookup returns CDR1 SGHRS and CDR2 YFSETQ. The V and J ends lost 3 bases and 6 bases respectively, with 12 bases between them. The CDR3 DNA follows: TGCGCCAGCAGCTCCATCGCGGTATCCGGGGAGCTGTTTTTT. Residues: CASSSIAVSGELFF.

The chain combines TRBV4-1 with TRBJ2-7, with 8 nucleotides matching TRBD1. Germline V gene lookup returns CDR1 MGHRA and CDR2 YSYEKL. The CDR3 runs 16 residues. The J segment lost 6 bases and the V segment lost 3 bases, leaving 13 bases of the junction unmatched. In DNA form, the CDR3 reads TGCGCCAGCAGCCACGCAGATGGCAGGGGGCAACTCGAGCAGTACTTC. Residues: CASSHADGRGQLEQYF.

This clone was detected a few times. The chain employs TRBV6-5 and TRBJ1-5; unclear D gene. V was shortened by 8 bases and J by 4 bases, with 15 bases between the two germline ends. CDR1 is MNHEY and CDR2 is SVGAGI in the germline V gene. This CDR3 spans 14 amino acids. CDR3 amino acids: CASGEPRRNQPQHF. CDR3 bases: TGTGCCAGCGGTGAACCGAGGAGAAATCAGCCCCAGCATTTT.

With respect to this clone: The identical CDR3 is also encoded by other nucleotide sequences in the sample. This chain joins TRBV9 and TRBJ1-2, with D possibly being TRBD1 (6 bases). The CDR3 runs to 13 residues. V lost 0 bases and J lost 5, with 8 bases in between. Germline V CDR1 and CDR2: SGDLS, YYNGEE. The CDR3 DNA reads TGTGCCAGCAGCGTAGGGCAGGGGTATGGCTACACCTTC. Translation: CASSVGQGYGYTF.

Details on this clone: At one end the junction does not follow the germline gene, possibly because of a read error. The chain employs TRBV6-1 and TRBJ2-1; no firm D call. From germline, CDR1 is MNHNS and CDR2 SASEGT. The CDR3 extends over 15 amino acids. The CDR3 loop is CASIEETGRYNEQFF. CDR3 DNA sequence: TGTGCCAGCATTGAAGAGACGGGTCGATACAATGAGCAGTTCTTC.

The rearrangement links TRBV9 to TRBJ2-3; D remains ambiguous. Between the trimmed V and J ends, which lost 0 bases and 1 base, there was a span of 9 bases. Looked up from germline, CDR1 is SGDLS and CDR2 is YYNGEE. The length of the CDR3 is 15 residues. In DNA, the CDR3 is TGTGCCAGCAGCGTAGAGCAGTCAGGCACAGATACGCAGTATTTT. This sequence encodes CASSVEQSGTDTQYF.

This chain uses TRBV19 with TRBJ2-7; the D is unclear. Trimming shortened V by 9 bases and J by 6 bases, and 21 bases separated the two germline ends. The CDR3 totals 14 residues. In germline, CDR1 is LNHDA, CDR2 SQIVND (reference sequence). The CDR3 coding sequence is TGTGCCAGATCCCCCGTGGGCCCGAGCCTCGAGCAGTACTTC. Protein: CARSPVGPSLEQYF.

The CDR3: CASSFSRLAGAEETQYF. The CDR3 nucleotides read TGTGCCAGCAGCTTCTCTCGACTAGCGGGAGCGGAGGAGACCCAGTACTTC. The rearrangement joins TRBV7-9 to TRBJ2-5; 12 bases agree with TRBD2. Germline assignment: CDR1 SEHNR and CDR2 FQNEAQ (reference sequence). The J segment lost 5 bases and the V segment lost 3 bases, leaving 10 bases of the junction unmatched. The CDR3 runs 17 residues.

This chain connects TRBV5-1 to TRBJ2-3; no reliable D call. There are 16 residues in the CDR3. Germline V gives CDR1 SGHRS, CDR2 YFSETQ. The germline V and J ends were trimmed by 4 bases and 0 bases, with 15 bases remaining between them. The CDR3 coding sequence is TGCGCCAGCAGCCGCCCGGACGGAACTAGCACAGATACGCAGTATTTT. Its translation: CASSRPDGTSTDTQYF.

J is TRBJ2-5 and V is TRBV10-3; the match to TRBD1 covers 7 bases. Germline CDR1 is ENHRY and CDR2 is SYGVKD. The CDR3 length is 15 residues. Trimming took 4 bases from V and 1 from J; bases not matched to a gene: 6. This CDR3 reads CAISAATGIQETQYF. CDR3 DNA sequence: TGTGCCATCAGTGCCGCGACAGGGATCCAAGAGACCCAGTACTTC.

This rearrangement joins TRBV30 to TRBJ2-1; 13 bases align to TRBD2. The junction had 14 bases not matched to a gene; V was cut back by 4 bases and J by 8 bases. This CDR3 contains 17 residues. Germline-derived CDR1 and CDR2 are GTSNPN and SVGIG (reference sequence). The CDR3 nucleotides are TGTGCCTGGATAGGACTAGCGGGAGAAGAGCTCGGGTATGAGCAGTTCTTC. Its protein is CAWIGLAGEELGYEQFF.

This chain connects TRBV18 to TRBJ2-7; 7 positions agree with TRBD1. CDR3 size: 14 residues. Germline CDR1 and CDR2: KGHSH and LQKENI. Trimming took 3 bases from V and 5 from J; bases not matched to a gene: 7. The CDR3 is CASSPVTGNHEQYF. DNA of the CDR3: TGTGCCAGCTCACCTGTGACAGGGAATCACGAGCAGTACTTC.

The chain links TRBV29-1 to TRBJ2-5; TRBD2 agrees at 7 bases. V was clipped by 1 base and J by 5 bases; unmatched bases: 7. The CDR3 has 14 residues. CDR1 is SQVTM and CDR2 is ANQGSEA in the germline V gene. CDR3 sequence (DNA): TGCAGCGTTGAAGGAGCGGGGAGAAGGGAGACCCAGTACTTC. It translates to CSVEGAGRRETQYF.